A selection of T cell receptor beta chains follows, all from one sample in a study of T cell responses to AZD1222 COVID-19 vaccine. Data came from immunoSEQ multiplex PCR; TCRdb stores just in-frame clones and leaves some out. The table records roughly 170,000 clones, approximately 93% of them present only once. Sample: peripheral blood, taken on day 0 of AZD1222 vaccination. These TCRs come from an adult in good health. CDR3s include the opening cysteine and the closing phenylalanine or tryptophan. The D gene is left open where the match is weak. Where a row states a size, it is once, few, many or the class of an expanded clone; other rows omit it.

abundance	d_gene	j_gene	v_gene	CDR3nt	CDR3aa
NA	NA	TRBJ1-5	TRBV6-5	TGTGCCAGCAGCCCCGTTTGGGCGACGAATCAGCCCCAGCATTTT	CASSPVWATNQPQHF
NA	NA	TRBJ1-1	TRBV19	TGTGCCAGCCTAAGGGTGGGGATGAACACTGAAGCTTTCTTT	CASLRVGMNTEAFF
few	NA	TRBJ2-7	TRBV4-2	TGTGCCAGCAGCCGGATTCCAGGGACCGCCGACTACGAGCAGTACTTC	CASSRIPGTADYEQYF
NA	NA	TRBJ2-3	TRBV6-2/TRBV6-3	TGTGCCAGCAGTTACGCAAGGGCGTTGGGCACAGATACGCAGTATTTT	CASSYARALGTDTQYF
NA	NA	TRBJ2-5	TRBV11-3	TGTGCCAGCAGCTTCCCAGGGGATCACGAGACCCAGTACTTC	CASSFPGDHETQYF
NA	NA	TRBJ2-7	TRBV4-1	TGCGCCAGCAGCCAAGATTCCGTGGAAAGGGCTAGCGCAGTTCCATTAGGCGAGCAGTACTTC	CASSQDSVERASAVPLGEQYF
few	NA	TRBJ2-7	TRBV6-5	TGTGCCAGCAGTTATCGGTTACGAGGCTCCTACGAGCAGTACTTC	CASSYRLRGSYEQYF
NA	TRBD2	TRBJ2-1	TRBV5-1	TGCGCCAGCAGACCTTTAGCGGGGGGGATACACAATGAGCAGTTCTTC	CASRPLAGGIHNEQFF
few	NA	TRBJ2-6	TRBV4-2	TGTGCCAGCAGCCAAGATGCCAGCTCTGGGGCCAACGTCCTGACTTTC	CASSQDASSGANVLTF
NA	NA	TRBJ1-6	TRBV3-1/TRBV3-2	TGTGCCAGCAGCCAAAGGGGCCCCAATAATTCACCCCTCCACTTT	CASSQRGPNNSPLHF
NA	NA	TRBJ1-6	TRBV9	TGTGCCAGCAGCCCTAGCCTGGATTCACCCCTCCACTTT	CASSPSLDSPLHF
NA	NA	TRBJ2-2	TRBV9	TGTGCCAGCAGCGAGCAAGGTTCGGCCGGGGAGCTGTTTTTT	CASSEQGSAGELFF
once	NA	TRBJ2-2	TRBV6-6	TGTGCCAGCAGCTCAGTCACCGGGGAGCTGTTTTTT	CASSSVTGELFF
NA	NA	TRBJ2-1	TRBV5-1	TGCGCCAGCAGCCCAGGGGGGATCTACAATGAGCAGTTCTTC	CASSPGGIYNEQFF
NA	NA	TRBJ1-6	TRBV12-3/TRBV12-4	TGTGCCAGCACTCGGCTGTCGGCACCCCTCCACTTT	CASTRLSAPLHF
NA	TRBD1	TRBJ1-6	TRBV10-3	TGTGCCATCAGCCCCGGGACAGGGGATCGTTCACCCCTCCACTTT	CAISPGTGDRSPLHF
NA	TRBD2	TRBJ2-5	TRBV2	TGTGCCAGCAGCGAACTCCCCCTTGTGGGTTCTAGCGGGGGGCCCGGACAGAAAGAGACCCAGTACTTC	CASSELPLVGSSGGPGQKETQYF
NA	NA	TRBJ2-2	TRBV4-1	TGCGCCAGCAGCCAAGATTGGCTAGCTACCGGGGAGCTGTTTTTT	CASSQDWLATGELFF
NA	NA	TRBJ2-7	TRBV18	TGTGCCAGCTCACTTACTTGGGCAGCAAAAAATACCTCCTACGAGCAGTACTTC	CASSLTWAAKNTSYEQYF
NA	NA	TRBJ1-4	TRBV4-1	TGCGCCAGCAGCCAAGAGGGGAGGCTGGGTGAAAAACTGTTTTTT	CASSQEGRLGEKLFF
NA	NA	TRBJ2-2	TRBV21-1	TGTGCCAGCAGCAAAGGGACTAGCGAGAGCACCGGGGAGCTGTTTTTT	CASSKGTSESTGELFF
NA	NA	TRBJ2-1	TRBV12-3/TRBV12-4	TGTGCCAGCAGCCCGGGCCACAATGAGCAGTTCTTC	CASSPGHNEQFF
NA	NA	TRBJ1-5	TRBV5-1	TGCGCCAGCAGTCCGAGACCCCGCGGGACTAGCAATCAGCCCCAGCATTTT	CASSPRPRGTSNQPQHF
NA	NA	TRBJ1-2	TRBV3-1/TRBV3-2	TGTGCCAGCAGCCCAAGGTGGGGGGAGGGCTACACCTTC	CASSPRWGEGYTF
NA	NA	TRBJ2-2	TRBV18	TGTGCCAGCTCACCACTCAGTACGAACACCGGGGAGCTGTTTTTT	CASSPLSTNTGELFF
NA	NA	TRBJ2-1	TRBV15	TGTGCCACCAGCGCATTGGACGAGCAGTTCTTC	CATSALDEQFF
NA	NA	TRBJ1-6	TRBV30	TGTGCCTGGAGTAAGGAAGGACCTTCACCCCTCCACTTT	CAWSKEGPSPLHF
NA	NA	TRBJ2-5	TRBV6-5	TGTGCCAGCAGTATCGTAGGGGGAGAGACCCAGTACTTC	CASSIVGGETQYF
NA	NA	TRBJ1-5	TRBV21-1	TGTGCCAGCAGCAATTCGTACCCCGAGACAGGGGCGAAAAATCAGCCCCAGCATTTT	CASSNSYPETGAKNQPQHF
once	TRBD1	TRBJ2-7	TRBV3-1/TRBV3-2	TGTGCCAGCAGCCCCCGACAGGGAGAGCAGTACTTC	CASSPRQGEQYF
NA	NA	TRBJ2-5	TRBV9	TGTGCCAGCAGCGGAGGACACCAAGAGACCCAGTACTTC	CASSGGHQETQYF
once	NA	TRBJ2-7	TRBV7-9	TGTGCCAGCAGCTCTTACATACCCGTGAATCTGGCCTCGTGGGAGCAGTACTTC	CASSSYIPVNLASWEQYF
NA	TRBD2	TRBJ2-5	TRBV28	TGTGCCAGCAGTGTGGGTCTAGCGGGGGTCGGGGAGACCCAGTACTTC	CASSVGLAGVGETQYF
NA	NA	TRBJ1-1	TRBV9	TGTGCCAGCAGCGGACAGACCCAGGAGCAGGAAGCTTTCTTT	CASSGQTQEQEAFF
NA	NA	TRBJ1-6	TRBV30	TGTGCCCGAAGCGACCAGGTGCGGGATTCACCCCTCCACTTT	CARSDQVRDSPLHF
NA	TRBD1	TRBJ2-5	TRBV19	TGTGCCAGTAGCAGGGGGCTGGCCCCAAGGGAGACCCAGTACTTC	CASSRGLAPRETQYF
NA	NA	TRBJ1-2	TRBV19	TGTGCCAGTAGTATAGAGATAACAGGGAGTGACTATGGCTACACCTTC	CASSIEITGSDYGYTF
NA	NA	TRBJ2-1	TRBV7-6	TGTGCCAGCAGCCTAACTTTGGGGGGTGAGCAGTTCTTC	CASSLTLGGEQFF
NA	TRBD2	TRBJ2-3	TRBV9	TGTGCCAGCAGCACGGGACTACACACAGATACGCAGTATTTT	CASSTGLHTDTQYF
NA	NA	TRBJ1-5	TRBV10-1	TGCGCCAGCACCAATCAGCCCCAGCATTTT	CASTNQPQHF
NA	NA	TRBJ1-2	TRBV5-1	TGCGCCAGCAGCTTGGGATTTGCACAGGCTATCGTTTCGGGCTACACCTTC	CASSLGFAQAIVSGYTF
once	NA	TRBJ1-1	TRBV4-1	TGCGCCAGCAGCCCGACAGAACTGAACACTGAAGCTTTCTTT	CASSPTELNTEAFF
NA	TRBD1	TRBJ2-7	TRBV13	TGTGCCAGCAGCTTAGGCCTAATTTGGGACAGCCAGGAGGAGCAGTACTTC	CASSLGLIWDSQEEQYF
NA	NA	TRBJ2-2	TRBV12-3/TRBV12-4	TGTGCCAGCGGGGTTACGAACACCGGGGAGCTGTTTTTT	CASGVTNTGELFF
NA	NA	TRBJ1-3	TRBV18	TGTGCCAGCTCACCTGGACCGATAGGATCTGGAAACACCATATATTTT	CASSPGPIGSGNTIYF
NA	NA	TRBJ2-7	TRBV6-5	TGTGCCAGCCGACGAGGTTACGAGCAGTACTTC	CASRRGYEQYF
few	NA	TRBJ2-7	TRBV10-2	TGCGCCAGCAGTGAAGGTGAACAGGCCCACCTCGGGTCGCACTTC	CASSEGEQAHLGSHF
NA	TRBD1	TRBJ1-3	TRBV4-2	TGTGCCAGCAGCCAAGATATCGGGACAGACGGAAACACCATATATTTT	CASSQDIGTDGNTIYF
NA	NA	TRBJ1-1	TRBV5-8	TGTGCCAGCAGCGGGGGAGGGACGGTGAACACTGAAGCTTTCTTT	CASSGGGTVNTEAFF
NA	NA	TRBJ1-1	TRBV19	TGTGCCAGTAGTATATGGGGGGGCAGGGAAACTGAAGCTTTCTTT	CASSIWGGRETEAFF
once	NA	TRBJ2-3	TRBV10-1	TGCGCCAGCAGACAGGGTTTTGGGGCAGATACGCAGTATTTT	CASRQGFGADTQYF